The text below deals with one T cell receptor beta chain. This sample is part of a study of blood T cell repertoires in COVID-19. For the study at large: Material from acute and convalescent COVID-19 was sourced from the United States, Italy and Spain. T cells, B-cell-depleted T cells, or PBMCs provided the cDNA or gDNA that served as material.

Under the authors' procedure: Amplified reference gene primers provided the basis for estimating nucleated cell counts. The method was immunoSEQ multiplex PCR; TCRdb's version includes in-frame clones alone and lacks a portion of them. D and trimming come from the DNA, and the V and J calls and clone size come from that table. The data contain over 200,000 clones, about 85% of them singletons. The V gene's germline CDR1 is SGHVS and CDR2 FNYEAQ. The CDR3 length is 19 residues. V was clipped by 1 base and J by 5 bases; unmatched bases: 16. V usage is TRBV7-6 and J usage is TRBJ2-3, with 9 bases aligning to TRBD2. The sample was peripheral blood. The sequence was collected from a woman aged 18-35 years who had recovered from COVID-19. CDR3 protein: CASSLEWPTSGSGKDTQYF. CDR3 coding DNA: TGTGCCAGCAGCTTAGAATGGCCGACTAGCGGATCAGGGAAAGATACGCAGTATTTT.